The 8 T cell receptor beta chains reported below all come from one sample, sequenced in a study of cytomegalovirus exposure and HLA in healthy donors. Researchers ran the PCR with 60 Vbeta and 13 Jbeta primers. Some clones are missing from TCRdb's copy, which holds only in-frame ones; the method was immunoSEQ multiplex PCR. The repertoire has around 120,000 clones, 70% to 80% of them found once; the top ten carry approximately 5.1%. Sequencing was performed on PBMCs. The receptors stem from a female donor in good health and CMV-seropositive.

The chain has TRBV18 and TRBJ1-5; weak D call: TRBD1 (6 bases). The germline V gene encodes CDR1 KGHSH and CDR2 LQKENI. The CDR3 contains 16 residues. Trimming pared 4 bases from V and 6 bases from J, leaving 19 bases between. As DNA, the CDR3 is TGTGCCAGCTCACAAACCACAGGGAAGGGTAGTCAGCCCCAGCATTTT. Its protein is CASSQTTGKGSQPQHF.

This clone was observed a few times. The chain uses TRBV7-9 and TRBJ1-1; 9 nucleotides align to TRBD1. The CDR3 loop spans 14 amino acids. CDR1 is SEHNR and CDR2 is FQNEAQ in the germline V gene (reference sequence). V was pared by 7 bases and J by 1 base, with 4 bases of the junction left unmatched. CDR3 nucleotides: TGTGCCAGCACGAGACAGGGGGGGAACACTGAAGCTTTCTTT. Translation: CASTRQGGNTEAFF.

The chain couples TRBV6-5 to TRBJ2-2; 7 bases match TRBD1. The germline V gene has CDR1 MNHEY and CDR2 SVGAGI. The V segment lost 2 bases and the J segment 5 bases; nucleotides outside the gene matches: 5. This CDR3 is 15 amino acids long. DNA for the CDR3: TGTGCCAGCAGTTACAACAGGGGAAGGACCGGGGAGCTGTTTTTT. This codes for CASSYNRGRTGELFF.

The chain links TRBV18 to TRBJ1-2; possible D gene TRBD1, 6 bases. V dropped 3 bases and J dropped 7 bases, with 9 bases sitting between them. Germline values: CDR1 KGHSH, CDR2 LQKENI. The CDR3 has 12 residues. CDR3 in amino acids: CASSPGGPGYTF. CDR3 sequence (DNA): TGTGCCAGCTCACCCGGGGGGCCTGGCTACACCTTC.

The gene calls are TRBV6-5 and TRBJ1-4, with TRBD1 matching 7 bases. CDR3 length: 15 residues. The J segment lost 3 bases and the V segment lost 5 bases, leaving 6 bases of the junction unmatched. CDR1 and CDR2 from the germline V gene are MNHEY and SVGAGI. The CDR3 loop is CASSGRGGPNEKLFF. The CDR3 DNA reads as TGTGCCAGCAGTGGCCGAGGGGGCCCTAATGAAAAACTGTTTTTT.

The chain is built from TRBV5-8 and TRBJ2-7; 9 bases line up with TRBD2. Germline-derived CDR1 and CDR2 are SGHTS and YDEGEE. The CDR3 is made up of 17 amino acids. Germline trimming cut 1 base from V and 1 base from J; bases unmatched to any gene: 9. The CDR3 is CASSLRVRGGSSYEQYF. For the CDR3, the DNA is TGTGCCAGCAGCTTGAGGGTGCGGGGGGGCTCTTCCTACGAGCAGTACTTC.

The V call is TRBV2, the J call TRBJ1-2; no clear D. The CDR3 has 13 amino acids. The germline gives CDR1 SNHLY, CDR2 FYNNEI. The germline V and J ends were trimmed by 6 bases and 4 bases, with 12 bases remaining between them. As DNA, the CDR3 is TGTGCCAGCAGGGGCGCGGGTGGCTATGGCTACACCTTC. Amino acid sequence: CASRGAGGYGYTF.

This clone was found once. The genes are TRBV28 and TRBJ1-5; no firm D call. The CDR3 covers 12 residues. The V end was cut by 3 bases, the J end by 9 bases, with 9 bases between. Germline-derived CDR1 and CDR2 are MDHEN and SYDVKM. CDR3 nucleotides: TGTGCCAGCAGTTTTGTCGGTAGGCCCCAGCATTTT. Protein sequence: CASSFVGRPQHF.